This TCR beta chain was sequenced in a study of shared clonotypes between healthy human individuals. Naive CD8 cells lacked CD45RO, underwent positive selection for CCR7 and left out terminally differentiated effector memory CD45RA+ cells. Only in-frame clones appear in the TCRdb table, and some are missing; sequencing was by immunoSEQ multiplex PCR. The data contain under 700,000 clones, about 95% of them singletons. Sequences were obtained from naive CD8+ T cells sorted from blood. The source of this sequence is a woman aged 25 to 45 in good health.

CDR3: CASSGGYGYTF. CDR3 nucleotides: TGTGCCAGCAGTGGGGGCTATGGCTACACCTTC. The chain links TRBV6-6 to TRBJ1-2; tentatively, D is TRBD1 (5 bases). V dropped 5 bases and J dropped 4 bases, with 5 bases sitting between them. Germline CDR1 reads MNHNY; CDR2 reads SVGAGI (reference sequence). The CDR3 is 11 amino acids.